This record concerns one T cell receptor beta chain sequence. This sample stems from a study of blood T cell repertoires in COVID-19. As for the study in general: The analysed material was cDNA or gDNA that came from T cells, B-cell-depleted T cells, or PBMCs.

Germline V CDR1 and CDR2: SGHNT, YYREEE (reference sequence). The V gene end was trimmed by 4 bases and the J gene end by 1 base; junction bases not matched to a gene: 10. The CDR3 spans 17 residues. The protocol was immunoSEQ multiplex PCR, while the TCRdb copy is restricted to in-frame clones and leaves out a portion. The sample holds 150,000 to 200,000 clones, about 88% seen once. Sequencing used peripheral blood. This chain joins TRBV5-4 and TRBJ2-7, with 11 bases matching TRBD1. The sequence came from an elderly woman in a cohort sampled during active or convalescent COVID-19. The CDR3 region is CASSLGTGGFGSYEQYF. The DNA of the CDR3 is TGTGCCAGCAGCCTCGGGACAGGGGGGTTTGGATCCTACGAGCAGTACTTC.